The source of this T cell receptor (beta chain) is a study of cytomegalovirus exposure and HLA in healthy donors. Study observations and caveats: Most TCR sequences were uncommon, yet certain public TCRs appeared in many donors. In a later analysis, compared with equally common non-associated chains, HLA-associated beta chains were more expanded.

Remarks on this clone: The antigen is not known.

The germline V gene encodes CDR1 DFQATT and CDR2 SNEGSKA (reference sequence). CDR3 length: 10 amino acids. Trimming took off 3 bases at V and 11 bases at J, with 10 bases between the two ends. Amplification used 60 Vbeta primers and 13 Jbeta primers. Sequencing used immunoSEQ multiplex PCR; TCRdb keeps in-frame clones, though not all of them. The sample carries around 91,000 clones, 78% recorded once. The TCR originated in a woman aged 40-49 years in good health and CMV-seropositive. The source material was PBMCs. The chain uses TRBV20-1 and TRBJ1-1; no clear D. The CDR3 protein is CSASRELAFF. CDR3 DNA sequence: TGCAGTGCTAGCCGGGAGCTCGCTTTCTTT.